The rows below give T cell receptor beta chains drawn from one sample of a study of blood T cell repertoires in COVID-19. TCRdb's table, derived via immunoSEQ multiplex PCR, lists solely in-frame clones and lacks some. The table records 200,000 or so clones, about 84% of them present only once. Sequencing was carried out using peripheral blood. These receptors were taken from a person aged 65-85 years with COVID-19, enrolled during active disease. CDR3s include the opening cysteine and the closing phenylalanine or tryptophan. A D gene is named only where the DNA matches it firmly. Size values are once, few and many counts, or a class for expanded clones, and some rows have none.

cdr3_nt: TGTGCCAGCTCACCCCGCCCGGACAGGGGGGTTGATGGCTACACCTTC; cdr3_aa: CASSPRPDRGVDGYTF; clone_size: once; v_call: TRBV18; j_call: TRBJ1-2; d_call: TRBD1
cdr3_nt: TGCGCCAGCAGCCCACACAGGGGAGGCTATGGCTACACCTTC; cdr3_aa: CASSPHRGGYGYTF; clone_size: .; v_call: TRBV4-3; j_call: TRBJ1-2; d_call: TRBD1
cdr3_nt: TGTGCCACCAGCAGAGATTCAAGGACAGGGGCAGGGCAGCCCCAGCATTTT; cdr3_aa: CATSRDSRTGAGQPQHF; clone_size: .; v_call: TRBV15; j_call: TRBJ1-5; d_call: TRBD1
cdr3_nt: TGTGCCAGCAGCTTAAGGTCCGCAGGGAACACTGAAGCTTTCTTT; cdr3_aa: CASSLRSAGNTEAFF; clone_size: .; v_call: TRBV7-3; j_call: TRBJ1-1; d_call: .
cdr3_nt: TGCGCCAGCAGCTTTTCCCCTAGTAACACTGAAGCTTTCTTT; cdr3_aa: CASSFSPSNTEAFF; clone_size: .; v_call: TRBV5-1; j_call: TRBJ1-1; d_call: .
cdr3_nt: TGTGCCTGGAGCCAGGGGGGCAATCAGCCCCAGCATTTT; cdr3_aa: CAWSQGGNQPQHF; clone_size: .; v_call: TRBV30; j_call: TRBJ1-5; d_call: TRBD1
cdr3_nt: TGCAGCGTTTGGCTCAGGGGGTCTGAAGCTTTCTTT; cdr3_aa: CSVWLRGSEAFF; clone_size: .; v_call: TRBV29-1; j_call: TRBJ1-1; d_call: TRBD1
cdr3_nt: TGTGCCAGCAGCCCCGGGACAACGAACACTGAGGCTTTCTTT; cdr3_aa: CASSPGTTNTEAFF; clone_size: .; v_call: TRBV7-2; j_call: TRBJ1-1; d_call: .
cdr3_nt: TGTGCCAGCAGCTTGGGGGCCAGGGCCACGACTGAAGCTTTCTTT; cdr3_aa: CASSLGARATTEAFF; clone_size: .; v_call: TRBV5-5; j_call: TRBJ1-1; d_call: .
cdr3_nt: TGTGCCAGCAGCTTAGATCCAAAGGGGGCAAGGGGAAACACCATATATTTT; cdr3_aa: CASSLDPKGARGNTIYF; clone_size: .; v_call: TRBV11-2; j_call: TRBJ1-3; d_call: TRBD1
cdr3_nt: TGTGCCAGCAGCCGGGCTAGCGGGAACGAGCAGTACTTC; cdr3_aa: CASSRASGNEQYF; clone_size: few; v_call: TRBV3-1/TRBV3-2; j_call: TRBJ2-7; d_call: TRBD2
cdr3_nt: TGTGCCATTTGGGACAGGGAAAAGGGTTCACCCCTCCACTTT; cdr3_aa: CAIWDREKGSPLHF; clone_size: .; v_call: TRBV10-3; j_call: TRBJ1-6; d_call: TRBD1
cdr3_nt: TGTGCCTGGGTACCCCAGACAGCGGGAGGAAACACCATATATTTT; cdr3_aa: CAWVPQTAGGNTIYF; clone_size: .; v_call: TRBV30; j_call: TRBJ1-3; d_call: .
cdr3_nt: TGTGCCAGCAGCTTAGCACAGGGAGTGGATGGAAACACCATATATTTT; cdr3_aa: CASSLAQGVDGNTIYF; clone_size: .; v_call: TRBV7-9; j_call: TRBJ1-3; d_call: .
cdr3_nt: TGTGCCATCAGTGAACCGCGGCAAGCCTACGAGCAGTACTTC; cdr3_aa: CAISEPRQAYEQYF; clone_size: .; v_call: TRBV10-3; j_call: TRBJ2-7; d_call: .
cdr3_nt: TGTGCCAGCAGTTTACGCTCGGGGAGCAATCAGCCCCAGCATTTT; cdr3_aa: CASSLRSGSNQPQHF; clone_size: .; v_call: TRBV27; j_call: TRBJ1-5; d_call: .
cdr3_nt: TGTGCCAGCAGTTTCGCAGGGGGCTCGTACGAGCAGTACTTC; cdr3_aa: CASSFAGGSYEQYF; clone_size: .; v_call: TRBV6-2/TRBV6-3; j_call: TRBJ2-7; d_call: TRBD1
cdr3_nt: TGTGCCAGCAGCCAGGGACTAACCCTAACCTACGAGCAGTACTTC; cdr3_aa: CASSQGLTLTYEQYF; clone_size: .; v_call: TRBV3-1/TRBV3-2; j_call: TRBJ2-7; d_call: TRBD2
cdr3_nt: TGCGCCAGCAGCCTAATTGGAGCAGTTACAACTAACTATGGCTACACCTTC; cdr3_aa: CASSLIGAVTTNYGYTF; clone_size: .; v_call: TRBV4-3; j_call: TRBJ1-2; d_call: .
cdr3_nt: TGCGCCAGCAGCCAAGACGAGAGGACAGGGGCGGTCTATGGCTACACCTTC; cdr3_aa: CASSQDERTGAVYGYTF; clone_size: .; v_call: TRBV4-3; j_call: TRBJ1-2; d_call: TRBD1
cdr3_nt: TGCAGCGTAGTACAGGGGGAAACTGAAGCTTTCTTT; cdr3_aa: CSVVQGETEAFF; clone_size: .; v_call: TRBV29-1; j_call: TRBJ1-1; d_call: TRBD1
cdr3_nt: TGTGCCAGCAGCGTAAAAATGGGGAAGCCGGGAGAGGAGACCCAGTACTTC; cdr3_aa: CASSVKMGKPGEETQYF; clone_size: .; v_call: TRBV9; j_call: TRBJ2-5; d_call: .
cdr3_nt: TGTGCCAGCGGGAGGGGGGGATTTGCCACCGGGGAGCTGTTTTTT; cdr3_aa: CASGRGGFATGELFF; clone_size: .; v_call: TRBV28; j_call: TRBJ2-2; d_call: .
cdr3_nt: TGCGCCAGCAGCTTTCCGCCACTACTAGCGGGGGGGTCAAGAAGCTCCTACAATGAGCAGTTCTTC; cdr3_aa: CASSFPPLLAGGSRSSYNEQFF; clone_size: .; v_call: TRBV5-1; j_call: TRBJ2-1; d_call: TRBD2
cdr3_nt: TGTGCCAGCAGTGAAGCGGCAGGGTGGAACACTGAAGCTTTCTTT; cdr3_aa: CASSEAAGWNTEAFF; clone_size: .; v_call: TRBV6-1; j_call: TRBJ1-1; d_call: .
cdr3_nt: TGCAGCGTTGTGGATGGGGGAGGTCAGCCCCAGCATTTT; cdr3_aa: CSVVDGGGQPQHF; clone_size: .; v_call: TRBV29-1; j_call: TRBJ1-5; d_call: .
cdr3_nt: TGTGCCAGCCGATCAGTGGTGGCCACCGGGGAGCTGTTTTTT; cdr3_aa: CASRSVVATGELFF; clone_size: .; v_call: TRBV27; j_call: TRBJ2-2; d_call: .
cdr3_nt: TGTGCTAGTGCTTACGGGGGAAACTATGGCTACACCTTC; cdr3_aa: CASAYGGNYGYTF; clone_size: .; v_call: TRBV12-5; j_call: TRBJ1-2; d_call: .
cdr3_nt: TGTGCCAGCAGTGAAACCCGACAGGTTTCACCCCTCCACTTT; cdr3_aa: CASSETRQVSPLHF; clone_size: .; v_call: TRBV6-1; j_call: TRBJ1-6; d_call: .
cdr3_nt: TGTGCCATCAGTGAGTCGATCATCCGTTGGGCTAGCGGGTCATATACGCAGTATTTT; cdr3_aa: CAISESIIRWASGSYTQYF; clone_size: .; v_call: TRBV10-3; j_call: TRBJ2-3; d_call: TRBD2
cdr3_nt: TGTGCCAGCAGTACGGAGGAGAACAATGAGCAGTTCTTC; cdr3_aa: CASSTEENNEQFF; clone_size: .; v_call: TRBV6-4; j_call: TRBJ2-1; d_call: .
cdr3_nt: TGTGCCAGCAGCTCACAGGGTTTTACCTCAGACAATGAGCAGTTCTTC; cdr3_aa: CASSSQGFTSDNEQFF; clone_size: .; v_call: TRBV7-8; j_call: TRBJ2-1; d_call: .
cdr3_nt: TGCGCCAGCAGCCGGTTCTCGGACATTGAAAATGAAAAACTGTTTTTT; cdr3_aa: CASSRFSDIENEKLFF; clone_size: .; v_call: TRBV4-3; j_call: TRBJ1-4; d_call: .
cdr3_nt: TGTGCCAGCAGCTTCGGCCTAGCGGGCACAGATACGCAGTATTTT; cdr3_aa: CASSFGLAGTDTQYF; clone_size: .; v_call: TRBV7-2; j_call: TRBJ2-3; d_call: TRBD2
cdr3_nt: TGCAGCGTTCGCTCAGGCTTAGATCAGCCCCAGCATTTT; cdr3_aa: CSVRSGLDQPQHF; clone_size: few; v_call: TRBV29-1; j_call: TRBJ1-5; d_call: .
cdr3_nt: TGTGCCAGCAGCTCTTCCCCGCAGACAGGGGGCGAGACCCAGTACTTC; cdr3_aa: CASSSSPQTGGETQYF; clone_size: .; v_call: TRBV7-3; j_call: TRBJ2-5; d_call: TRBD1
cdr3_nt: TGTGCCAGCAGTTCCCTCCAGGGGTCCGATCAGCCCCAGCATTTT; cdr3_aa: CASSSLQGSDQPQHF; clone_size: .; v_call: TRBV2; j_call: TRBJ1-5; d_call: .
cdr3_nt: TGCGCCAGCAGGCAAGGGAGGCGGGACACTGAAGCTTTCTTT; cdr3_aa: CASRQGRRDTEAFF; clone_size: .; v_call: TRBV5-1; j_call: TRBJ1-1; d_call: .
cdr3_nt: TGTGCCAGCAGTTTATCGATCAGGGTCTCCTACGAGCAGTACTTC; cdr3_aa: CASSLSIRVSYEQYF; clone_size: .; v_call: TRBV27; j_call: TRBJ2-7; d_call: .
cdr3_nt: TGTGCCTGGGGACAGGGTGGGACCGGGGAGCTGTTTTTT; cdr3_aa: CAWGQGGTGELFF; clone_size: .; v_call: TRBV30; j_call: TRBJ2-2; d_call: TRBD1
cdr3_nt: TGCGCCAGCAGCTTGGCTACGACAGGGGCCTACGAGCAGTACTTC; cdr3_aa: CASSLATTGAYEQYF; clone_size: once; v_call: TRBV5-1; j_call: TRBJ2-7; d_call: TRBD1
cdr3_nt: TGTGCCAGCAGCTTATTAGCGGGGAGCGAGCAGTTCTTC; cdr3_aa: CASSLLAGSEQFF; clone_size: .; v_call: TRBV7-3; j_call: TRBJ2-1; d_call: TRBD2